The 31 T cell receptor beta chains in this list originate from one sample, sequenced in a study of blood T cell repertoires in COVID-19. The method was immunoSEQ multiplex PCR; TCRdb's version includes in-frame clones alone and lacks a portion of them. The sample lists roughly 68,000 clones, 75% to 85% occurring once. The sample was peripheral blood. These receptors came from a middle-aged man with acute or convalescent COVID-19.

This sequence joins TRBV6-5 and TRBJ2-2; possibly TRBD1 for D (5 bases). CDR3 length: 14 amino acids. Germline CDR1 reads MNHEY; CDR2 reads SVGAGI. V shed 5 bases and J shed 1 base, with 8 bases lying between them. CDR3 nucleotides: TGTGCCAGCAGTCCAGGGATGAACACCGGGGAGCTGTTTTTT. It is translated as CASSPGMNTGELFF.

The V and J genes are TRBV6-5 and TRBJ1-2, with D perhaps matching TRBD1 (6 bases). The V end lost 6 bases, the J end lost 4 bases, and 9 bases lay between the germline ends. The CDR3 loop spans 12 amino acids. Germline values: CDR1 MNHEY, CDR2 SVGAGI. Written as DNA, the CDR3 is TGTGCCAGCAGATTGGACAGCTATGGCTACACCTTC. Translation: CASRLDSYGYTF.

The gene calls are TRBV7-9 and TRBJ1-2, with D uncertain. The V end lost 1 base, the J end lost 3 bases, and 6 bases lay between the germline ends. Germline CDR1 and CDR2: SEHNR and FQNEAQ (reference sequence). The CDR3 is 13 amino acids. CDR3 protein: CASSLGSDYGYTF. The CDR3 DNA reads as TGTGCCAGCAGCTTAGGTTCCGACTATGGCTACACCTTC.

The chain uses TRBV5-6 and TRBJ2-3; tentatively, D is TRBD1 (7 bases). Germline CDR1 and CDR2: SGHDT and YYEEEE. This CDR3 is built from 15 residues. The V gene lost 1 base and the J gene lost 4 bases, with 13 bases spanning the gap. The CDR3 DNA is TGTGCCAGCAGCTTGAGGGGGCCGGGGGCAGATACGCAGTATTTT. Its protein product is CASSLRGPGADTQYF.

The chain combines TRBV12-3 or TRBV12-4 with TRBJ2-1, with a tentative D call TRBD1 (6 bases). This CDR3 has 13 residues. The V end was cut by 7 bases, the J end by 10 bases, with 17 bases between. CDR3 in amino acids: CASTLRGTEEQFF. The CDR3 coding sequence is TGTGCCAGCACCCTAAGGGGGACGGAAGAGCAGTTCTTC.

The V and J genes are TRBV19 and TRBJ1-2; D not resolved. Germline CDR1 LNHDA, CDR2 SQIVND (reference sequence). The CDR3 loop spans 16 amino acids. V was pared by 2 bases and J by 8 bases, with 21 bases between. The CDR3 spells CASSISSRGMATGYTF. In DNA form, the CDR3 reads TGTGCCAGTAGTATATCTTCTCGGGGAATGGCGACCGGCTACACCTTC.

V usage is TRBV29-1 and J usage is TRBJ1-2, with 9 bases lining up with TRBD1. The CDR3 loop spans 13 amino acids. The junction had 6 bases not matched to a gene; V was cut back by 3 bases and J by 7 bases. The germline V gene encodes CDR1 SQVTM and CDR2 ANQGSEA. CDR3 region: CSVEEQGAGGYTF. The CDR3 nucleotides read TGCAGCGTTGAGGAACAGGGGGCGGGTGGCTACACCTTC.

This chain joins TRBV5-1 and TRBJ2-1; 7 bases map to TRBD1. CDR1 SGHRS and CDR2 YFSETQ come from the germline V gene. This CDR3 has 12 residues. V lost 7 bases and J lost 9; bases outside the gene matches: 7. The CDR3 DNA reads TGCGCCAGCTCCGGGACAGCCAGTGAGCAGTTCTTC. Its translation is CASSGTASEQFF.

The chain carries TRBV30 and TRBJ1-6; a weak D match, TRBD1 (5 bases). CDR1 and CDR2 from the germline V gene are GTSNPN and SVGIG (reference sequence). Trimming took 0 bases from V and 7 from J, leaving 10 bases between them. The length of the CDR3 is 14 residues. The CDR3 region has the DNA TGTGCCTGGAGTGTGAGTCAGGGAAATTCACCCCTCCACTTT. It specifies CAWSVSQGNSPLHF.

CDR3 residues: CSVILAGSTDTQYF. The CDR3 nucleotides read TGCAGCGTTATCCTAGCGGGGTCCACAGATACGCAGTATTTT. The chain uses TRBV29-1 and TRBJ2-3; 9 bases align to TRBD2. Germline-derived CDR1 and CDR2 are SQVTM and ANQGSEA. The ends lost 5 bases at V and 2 bases at J; junction bases unmatched: 5. The CDR3 spans 14 residues.

V usage is TRBV11-2 and J usage is TRBJ1-2; D is unclear. The CDR3 has 14 residues. Germline V gene lookup returns CDR1 SGHAT and CDR2 FQNNGV. Trimming left V 10 bases short and J 0 bases short, with 15 bases between. The CDR3 region has the DNA TGTGCCATAAGCGGTCGGGTGACTAACTATGGCTACACCTTC. Residues: CAISGRVTNYGYTF.

The chain is built from TRBV9 and TRBJ1-3; weak D call: TRBD1 (6 bases). CDR3 length equals 15 residues. V gave up 0 bases and J gave up 4 bases, with 11 bases separating them. Germline loops: CDR1 SGDLS, CDR2 YYNGEE. CDR3 loop: CASSVVAGEGNTIYF. The CDR3 coding sequence is TGTGCCAGCAGCGTAGTGGCAGGGGAGGGAAACACCATATATTTT.

The chain joins TRBV27 to TRBJ1-6; D remains ambiguous. V was cut by 3 bases and J by 9 bases, with 9 bases left in between. Germline V gene lookup returns CDR1 MNHEY and CDR2 SMNVEV (reference sequence). The length of the CDR3 is 13 residues. Here the CDR3 DNA reads TGTGCCAGCAGTTTGGGAGCCTTTTCACCCCTCCACTTT. Translation: CASSLGAFSPLHF.

The J gene is TRBJ2-3, the V gene TRBV5-5; D uncertain. Germline CDR1 reads SGHKS; CDR2 reads YYEKEE (reference sequence). The CDR3 loop spans 13 amino acids. Trimming shortened V by 5 bases and J by 1 base, and 8 bases separated the two germline ends. CDR3 residues: CASRTRGTDTQYF. In DNA form, the CDR3 reads TGTGCCAGCAGAACTCGGGGCACAGATACGCAGTATTTT.

The chain links TRBV11-2 to TRBJ2-3; D remains unclear. This CDR3 is built from 18 residues. Trimming removed 0 bases at V and 5 bases at J, with 21 bases between. CDR1 and CDR2 from the germline V gene are SGHAT and FQNNGV. Written as DNA, the CDR3 is TGTGCCAGCAGCTTAGATTGGGCAGAGACCCAATTGGAAGATACGCAGTATTTT. Translated: CASSLDWAETQLEDTQYF.

The chain joins TRBV18 to TRBJ2-7; perhaps TRBD2 as D (5 bases). CDR1 is KGHSH and CDR2 is LQKENI in the germline V gene. The CDR3 covers 16 residues. Trimming stripped 5 bases from V and 4 bases from J, with 21 bases between. CDR3 protein: CASSASGQARAYEQYF. The DNA for the CDR3 is TGTGCCAGCTCAGCCAGCGGCCAGGCCAGAGCTTACGAGCAGTACTTC.

This clone came up many times. This chain connects TRBV28 to TRBJ1-4, with 8 bases matching TRBD1. The CDR3 is made up of 16 amino acids. Germline CDR1 MDHEN, CDR2 SYDVKM. V gave up 2 bases and J gave up 12 bases; unmatched junction bases: 14. The DNA of the CDR3 is TGTGCCAGCAGTTTAAGACGCGACAGGGGTGTAGGAGAACTGTTTTTT. Residues: CASSLRRDRGVGELFF.

This chain joins TRBV9 and TRBJ1-1; the match to TRBD1 covers 11 bases. This CDR3 has 17 residues. Per the germline V gene, CDR1 is SGDLS and CDR2 is YYNGEE. The J segment lost 1 base and the V segment lost 0 bases, leaving 5 bases of the junction unmatched. CDR3 in amino acids: CASSVEGTGGENTEAFF. In DNA form, the CDR3 reads TGTGCCAGCAGCGTAGAGGGGACAGGGGGAGAGAACACTGAAGCTTTCTTT.

This sequence joins TRBV5-4 and TRBJ2-5, with TRBD2 matching 7 bases. Unmatched junction bases numbered 4, after V lost 3 bases and J lost 5 bases. Germline V CDR1 and CDR2: SGHNT, YYREEE (reference sequence). The CDR3 is made up of 13 amino acids. DNA for the CDR3: TGTGCCAGCAGCTCAGAGGGAGGGGAGACCCAGTACTTC. It encodes CASSSEGGETQYF.

The J gene is TRBJ1-1, the V gene TRBV2; D gene unclear. V was pared by 3 bases and J by 0 bases, with 5 bases between. This CDR3 spans 13 amino acids. Looked up from germline, CDR1 is SNHLY and CDR2 is FYNNEI. CDR3 nucleotides: TGTGCCAGCAGTGAGCAGGTGAACACTGAAGCTTTCTTT. As protein: CASSEQVNTEAFF.

This rearrangement joins TRBV6-5 to TRBJ1-1; TRBD1 is a possible D gene (6 bases). CDR1 and CDR2 from the germline V gene are MNHEY and SVGAGI. Trimming removed 6 bases from V and 4 bases from J, with 15 bases in between. CDR3 length: 14 residues. The CDR3, as DNA: TGTGCCAGCAGCATAACAGGGCGTATCACTGAAGCTTTCTTT. The encoded protein is CASSITGRITEAFF.

The gene calls are TRBV19 and TRBJ1-2; 7 bases agree with TRBD1. Germline V gene lookup returns CDR1 LNHDA and CDR2 SQIVND (reference sequence). This CDR3 comprises 13 residues. V trimming: 5 bases; J trimming: 9 bases; junction bases outside the gene matches: 9. The CDR3 nucleotides read TGTGCCAGTAGTCCAGGACAGGCGGAAAGCTACACCTTC. Translating gives CASSPGQAESYTF.

This clone was counted a single time. The chain carries TRBV5-1 and TRBJ1-2; D is undetermined. The V and J ends lost 1 base and 7 bases respectively, with 17 bases between them. Looked up from germline, CDR1 is SGHRS and CDR2 is YFSETQ. The CDR3 has 15 amino acids. The DNA of the CDR3 is TGCGCCAGCAGCTTGTGGTCGCCCTACGGCGGTGGCTACACCTTC. It encodes CASSLWSPYGGGYTF.

This clone was recorded only once. J is TRBJ1-1 and V is TRBV15; 10 bases line up with TRBD1. The germline V gene encodes CDR1 LNHNV and CDR2 YYDKDF (reference sequence). The CDR3 runs to 17 residues. V was pared by 0 bases and J by 0 bases, with 4 bases of the junction left unmatched. The CDR3 DNA sequence: TGTGCCACCAGCAGAGACGACAGGGGGCGTGTGAACACTGAAGCTTTCTTT. Amino acids: CATSRDDRGRVNTEAFF.

The chain couples TRBV9 to TRBJ2-5; TRBD2 aligns across 7 bases. The V gene end was trimmed by 4 bases and the J gene end by 2 bases; junction bases not matched to a gene: 11. Looked up from germline, CDR1 is SGDLS and CDR2 is YYNGEE. This CDR3 is 16 amino acids long. CDR3 sequence: CASSLRGSGGQETQYF. The CDR3 DNA is TGTGCCAGCAGCCTCAGAGGATCGGGGGGACAAGAGACCCAGTACTTC. The entire variable domain, with the rest obtained from reference TRBV9 and TRBJ2-5, is as follows: DSGVTQTPKHLITATGQRVTLRCSPRSGDLSVYWYQQSLDQGLQFLIQYYNGEERAKGNILERFSAQQFPDLHSELNLSSLELGDSALYFCASSLRGSGGQETQYFGPGTRLLVL.

V and J are TRBV6-5 and TRBJ2-5; the D gene is possibly TRBD1 (6 bases). CDR3 length: 14 residues. V lost 6 bases, J lost 2 bases, and 13 bases lay in between. Germline V lookup: CDR1 MNHEY, CDR2 SVGAGI. The CDR3 nucleotides are TGTGCCAGCAGGAGGTTTGGACAGCAAGAGACCCAGTACTTC. As protein: CASRRFGQQETQYF.

The chain carries TRBV10-2 and TRBJ1-2, with TRBD1 matching over 8 bases. This CDR3 has 12 residues. With V trimmed by 8 bases and J by 2 bases, 1 base remained unmatched. CDR1 is WSHSY and CDR2 is SAAADI in the germline V gene. Written as DNA, the CDR3 is TGCGCCAGCGGACAGGGAAACTATGGCTACACCTTC. It is translated as CASGQGNYGYTF.

V and J are TRBV7-2 and TRBJ2-7, with TRBD1 as a possible D gene (6 bases). This CDR3 contains 16 residues. V was cut by 1 base and J by 2 bases, with 15 bases left in between. Germline V gene lookup returns CDR1 SGHTA and CDR2 FQGNSA. CDR3 in DNA: TGTGCCAGCAGCTTAGGGGGGCTGGGGGAGCCCTACGAGCAGTACTTC. Residues: CASSLGGLGEPYEQYF.

This clone was detected once. V gene TRBV3-1 (or the pseudogene TRBV3-2) combines with J gene TRBJ2-1, with a tentative D call TRBD2 (5 bases). The germline gives CDR1 LGHDT, CDR2 YNNKEL (reference sequence). The CDR3 covers 13 residues. The V end lost 4 bases, the J end lost 9 bases, and 13 bases lay between the germline ends. CDR3 sequence: CASSLSTRGEQFF. The CDR3 DNA reads as TGTGCCAGCAGCCTTTCGACCCGGGGTGAGCAGTTCTTC.

This chain joins TRBV6-5 and TRBJ2-7, with D tentatively TRBD2 (6 bases). Germline V gene data show CDR1 as MNHEY and CDR2 as SVGAGI. The CDR3 totals 13 residues. Trimming pared 5 bases from V and 4 bases from J, leaving 12 bases between. The CDR3 here is CASSNIREYEQYV. The CDR3 region has the DNA TGTGCCAGCAGTAATATTCGGGAGTACGAGCAGTACGTC.

Comment on this clone: Within the sample, other DNA sequences also encode this same CDR3. The chain employs TRBV6-1 and TRBJ2-3; D is perhaps TRBD2 (7 bases). The germline V gene has CDR1 MNHNS and CDR2 SASEGT. The ends were cut back, 8 bases at V and 1 base at J, with 31 bases in the middle. The CDR3 has 20 residues. CDR3 DNA: TGTGCCAGCTGTGGGCTCCAGGGACTTGGGGGGGGGCGGGGCACAGATACGCAGTATTTT. It encodes CASCGLQGLGGGRGTDTQYF.